What follows is one T cell receptor beta chain and its context. What it binds is unknown. The RNA input was about 0.5 to 1 ug, and it was reverse transcribed with random hexamers. Across 54 Vbeta and 13 Jbeta, TCR beta CDR3 was amplified with immunoSEQ multiplex PCR. TCRdb used MiXCR to reprocess the immunoSEQ multiplex PCR reads, holding one entry per CDR3 protein. The sample shows about 200,000 distinct CDR3 sequences, 91% of them seen only once. These data originate in a study of CD8 T cells in Susac syndrome. Study as a whole: Each patient with Susac syndrome, at the time of blood draw, was therapy-naive, on corticosteroids, or on intravenous immunoglobulin alone.

Whole-study findings and limits: It was acknowledged by the study that relatively few individuals were included in its TCR sequencing and HLA analysis.

The receptor comes from a human donor with Susac syndrome. Material: CD4+ T cells from PBMCs.

The CDR3 DNA reads as TGTGCCAGCAGCCAAAGGGGGGGCAGCGGCTACACCTTC. Protein product: CASSQRGGSGYTF. The chain joins TRBV3-1 to TRBJ1-2; tentative D call: TRBD1 (6 bases). Deletions cut 2 bases from V and 8 bases from J, with 12 bases between. The germline gives CDR1 LGHDT, CDR2 YNNKEL (reference sequence). The CDR3 contains 13 residues.